This TCR beta chain emerged from a study of control samples from healthy donors and cancer patients (TCRdb year 2020). V sheds 4 bases and J sheds 6 bases, leaving 10 bases between their ends. Including the terminal cysteine and phenylalanine, the CDR3 comprises 13 residues. Only the CDR3 DNA stays, 39 bases, in frame from base 1. As to this clone: Its binding antigen is unknown. No much larger clonotype is one base removed from it; base qualities were not supplied.

Preparation of the library involved the immunoSEQ multiplex PCR assay. The table comes from immuneACCESS by way of TCRdb, which keeps in-frame sequences with V and J called. Part of the clones is missing from these tables; in studies checked, under half for an unresolved V gene and the rest for unknown reasons. The sample includes about 120,000 clones, with 75% to 95% observed a single time. 2% to 3% of the sample rests with the top ten. The sequence is built from TRBV12-3 or TRBV12-4 and TRBJ2-1, with the D gene too uncertain to name. The sequence was collected from a man between 40 and 49 years old in good health. Sequenced input: blood. The CDR3 region has the sequence CASSSTLGNEQFF. The sequenced DNA is TGTGCCAGCAGTTCGACTTTGGGCAATGAGCAGTTCTTC.